These 8 T cell receptor beta chains were sequenced from one sample in a study of blood T cells in healthy people across ages. Then a second PCR, running roughly 7 to 11 cycles, was carried out with a sample-barcoded 5' primer and a J-beta primer mix. TCRdb re-called the 5' RACE reads through MiXCR, storing one row per CDR3 protein. The sample lists over a million distinct CDR3 sequences, 42% occurring once. The sequenced material came from blood. All receptors come from a woman between 18 and 29 years old in good health.

The rearrangement uses TRBV20-1 and TRBJ2-3; 7 bases are a match to TRBD1. CDR3 length: 12 residues. Germline V gene sequence: CDR1 DFQATT, CDR2 SNEGSKA (reference sequence). The V gene end was trimmed by 5 bases and the J gene end by 4 bases; junction bases not matched to a gene: 3. The DNA for the CDR3 is TGCAGTGCTCTCACAGGGGCAGATACGCAGTATTTT. Translated, it gives CSALTGADTQYF.

This chain links TRBV5-1 with TRBJ1-6; 8 nucleotides line up with TRBD1. In germline, CDR1 is SGHRS, CDR2 YFSETQ. The CDR3 is 14 amino acids. Trimming cost V 4 bases and J 7 bases; bases outside gene matches: 4. CDR3 protein: CASSQDRENSPLHF. The CDR3 nucleotides are TGCGCCAGCAGCCAGGACAGGGAGAATTCACCCCTCCACTTT. The whole variable domain, remainder taken from reference TRBV5-1 and TRBJ1-6, is KAGVTQTPRYLIKTRGQQVTLSCSPISGHRSVSWYQQTPGQGLQFLFEYFSETQRNKGNFPGRFSGRQFSNSRSEMNVSTLELGDSALYLCASSQDRENSPLHFGNGTRLTVT.

This clonotype turned up a few times. This chain links TRBV4-3 with TRBJ1-5; D may be TRBD1 (6 bases). With 0 bases removed from V and 6 bases from J, the gap between germline ends came to 12 bases. The CDR3 has 15 amino acids. The germline gives CDR1 LGHNA, CDR2 YSLEER. The CDR3 DNA follows: TGCGCCAGCAGCCAAGATTCCGGGGGCATTCAGCCCCAGCATTTT. Protein product: CASSQDSGGIQPQHF.

A word on this clonotype: Relative to the germline gene, one junction end is altered; a read error may explain this. V gene TRBV20-1 combines with J gene TRBJ2-5; TRBD1 agrees at 7 bases. The CDR3 is 15 residues long. Germline-derived CDR1 and CDR2 are DFQATT and SNEGSKA (reference sequence). The DNA for the CDR3 is TGCAGTGCTGGAGAACGTGCAGGGGGACAAGAGACCCAGTACTTC. Translating it yields CSAGERAGGQETQYF.

CDR3 sequence (DNA): TGCGCCAGCAGCCGGACAGGGGATGGTGCAGATACGCAGTATTTT. It translates to CASSRTGDGADTQYF. This chain joins TRBV5-1 and TRBJ2-3, with 9 bases that match TRBD1. Looked up from germline, CDR1 is SGHRS and CDR2 is YFSETQ. There are 15 residues in the CDR3. The trim removed 4 bases at V and 4 bases at J, leaving 7 bases unmatched.

The gene calls are TRBV7-3 and TRBJ2-7; 9 bases are a match to TRBD2. The J call is in doubt because the DNA end fits TRBJ2-5 better. CDR1 is SGHTA, CDR2 FQGTGA, per germline. The CDR3 runs 16 residues. The CDR3 bases are TGTGCCAGCAGCTTAAATCCGGGACTAGCAATACAGACCCAGTACTTC. This translates into CASSLNPGLAIQTQYF.

This clonotype was observed a few times. The chain links TRBV7-9 to TRBJ1-2; TRBD1 matches 7 bases. This CDR3 region has 13 residues. J lost 6 bases, V lost 4 bases, and 5 bases had no gene match. The V gene's germline CDR1 is SEHNR and CDR2 FQNEAQ (reference sequence). This CDR3 reads CASSSGTENGYTF. The CDR3 DNA follows: TGTGCCAGCAGCTCCGGGACAGAGAATGGCTACACCTTC.

The CDR3 reads CSARDRQGTAYNEQYF. The CDR3 coding sequence is TGCAGTGCTAGAGACCGACAGGGGACGGCCTACAATGAGCAGTACTTC. The V call is TRBV20-1, the J call TRBJ2-5; 8 nucleotides align to TRBD1. This CDR3 is built from 16 residues. Germline V gene data show CDR1 as DFQATT and CDR2 as SNEGSKA (reference sequence). V gave up 0 bases and J gave up 11 bases; unmatched junction bases: 17.